This TCR beta chain came from a study of regulatory T cells in long-lasting Graves disease. Study background: For a period under 3 months, newly diagnosed Graves' patients had taken antithyroid drugs.

This CDR3 spans 15 amino acids. Between the trimmed V and J ends, which lost 0 bases and 6 bases, there was a span of 14 bases. From germline, CDR1 is MNHEY and CDR2 SVGAGI. The authors built TCR beta libraries using iRepertoire HTBI primers and Arm-PCR of CDR3 regions. TCRdb redid the calling of the multiplex PCR reads with MiXCR, one entry per CDR3 protein. This table has under 450,000 distinct CDR3 sequences, 15% to 20% appearing once. This clonotype was seen at least ten times. Antigen specificity is unknown. Described time point: newly diagnosed GD, antithyroid drugs for less than 3 months. The TCR library was made from RNA extracted from PBMCs. The study's findings and limits: Shared public clonotypes totalled about 2,800 in persistent patients, compared with 966 in new patients.

These data were likewise used in another study, on T cells in Graves' hyperthyroidism and ophthalmopathy. Per that paper: Blood samples included most of the expanded thyroid clonotypes exceeding 0.001.

The specimen was peripheral blood mononuclear cells (PBMCs), collected at new diagnosis, from a patient treated with antithyroid drugs. The TCR was taken from a woman aged 18-29 years with Graves disease. This rearrangement joins TRBV6-5 to TRBJ1-2; D perhaps matches TRBD1 (6 bases). The CDR3, as DNA: TGTGCCAGCAGTTACTCACACGGGGGCGTTAATGGCTACACCTTC. Protein product: CASSYSHGGVNGYTF.